Below are 10 T cell receptor beta chains sequenced from a single sample in a study of Ad26.COV2.S vaccination and SARS-CoV-2 variants. Some clones are missing from TCRdb's copy, which holds only in-frame ones; the method was immunoSEQ multiplex PCR. The table shows 430,000 or so clones, with 80% to 95% occurring only once. This sample's treatment: about 20 received Ad26.COV2.S at low or high dose, single or two shots; 5 received placebo; per-sample allocation not given. It was on day 63 after the first vaccine or placebo injection that samples were taken. This specimen was peripheral blood, taken in a trial of Ad26.COV2.S vaccine versus placebo. These receptors were taken from a person between 18 and 65 years old who received the Ad26.COV2.S COVID-19 vaccine or a placebo.

This sequence joins TRBV7-2 and TRBJ1-2, with TRBD1 matching 9 bases. CDR3 size: 16 residues. V lost 3 bases, J lost 3 bases, and 8 bases stayed unmatched. CDR1 and CDR2 (germline): SGHTA, FQGNSA. CDR3 nucleotides: TGTGCCAGCAGCTTTCAAGGGACAGGGCTGGACTATGGCTACACCTTC. Its translation: CASSFQGTGLDYGYTF.

The gene calls are TRBV4-3 and TRBJ1-2, with D perhaps TRBD1 (5 bases). The CDR3 is 16 residues long. The V gene lost 0 bases and the J gene lost 5 bases, with 16 bases spanning the gap. CDR1 and CDR2 from the germline V gene are LGHNA and YSLEER. The CDR3 loop reads CASSQDWDGPIYGYTF. Here the CDR3 DNA reads TGCGCCAGCAGCCAAGATTGGGACGGCCCGATATATGGCTACACCTTC.

The V and J genes are TRBV19 and TRBJ2-1, with D possibly being TRBD1 (6 bases). V was clipped by 3 bases and J by 4 bases, with 7 bases between them. This CDR3 has 13 amino acids. The V gene's germline CDR1 is LNHDA and CDR2 SQIVND (reference sequence). CDR3 coding DNA: TGTGCCAGTAGTATGGGGGCGTACAATGAGCAGTTCTTC. This translates into CASSMGAYNEQFF. Complete variable domain (other parts from reference TRBV19 and TRBJ2-1): DGGITQSPKYLFRKEGQNVTLSCEQNLNHDAMYWYRQDPGQGLRLIYYSQIVNDFQKGDIAEGYSVSREKKESFPLTVTSAQKNPTAFYLCASSMGAYNEQFFGPGTRLTVL.

J is TRBJ1-6 and V is TRBV5-1; D gene uncertain. The CDR3 contains 15 residues. CDR1 is SGHRS and CDR2 is YFSETQ in the germline V gene. With 0 bases removed from V and 8 bases from J, the gap between germline ends came to 12 bases. CDR3 nucleotide sequence: TGCGCCAGCAGCTTGGCCGAACAGTCGGATTCACCCCTCCACTTT. This codes for CASSLAEQSDSPLHF. Using reference TRBV5-1 and TRBJ1-6 for the parts outside the CDR3, the full variable domain is KAGVTQTPRYLIKTRGQQVTLSCSPISGHRSVSWYQQTPGQGLQFLFEYFSETQRNKGNFPGRFSGRQFSNSRSEMNVSTLELGDSALYLCASSLAEQSDSPLHFGNGTRLTVT.

A single count supports this clone. The V call is TRBV29-1, the J call TRBJ2-7, with TRBD2 matching 10 bases. This CDR3 spans 14 amino acids. The V segment lost 6 bases and the J segment 2 bases; nucleotides outside the gene matches: 7. Germline CDR1 reads SQVTM; CDR2 reads ANQGSEA. The CDR3 protein is CSVAWTSGTYEQYF. DNA for the CDR3: TGCAGCGTCGCTTGGACTAGCGGCACCTACGAGCAGTACTTC.

This sequence joins TRBV7-9 and TRBJ2-7; either TRBD1 or TRBD2 may supply D (5 bases each). V gave up 5 bases and J gave up 2 bases, with 10 bases separating them. Germline V gives CDR1 SEHNR, CDR2 FQNEAQ (reference sequence). The CDR3 is made up of 13 amino acids. The CDR3 spells CASSPGSAYEQYF. The DNA for the CDR3 is TGTGCCAGCAGCCCAGGGAGCGCCTACGAGCAGTACTTC.

In regard to this clone: Other DNA sequences in this sample translate to the same CDR3. The chain employs TRBV29-1 and TRBJ2-1; the match to TRBD2 covers 15 bases. Germline CDR1 reads SQVTM; CDR2 reads ANQGSEA. The V and J ends lost 6 bases and 10 bases, in that order; junction bases with no gene match: 1. There are 12 residues in the CDR3. The CDR3 reads CSVGLAGGEQFF. Here the CDR3 DNA reads TGCAGCGTGGGACTAGCGGGAGGCGAGCAGTTCTTC.

The chain employs TRBV4-2 and TRBJ2-1; tentative D call: TRBD2 (5 bases). Trimming shortened V by 3 bases and J by 9 bases, and 9 bases separated the two germline ends. The CDR3 is made up of 12 amino acids. From germline, CDR1 is LGHNA and CDR2 YNFKEQ. CDR3 bases: TGTGCCAGCAGCCAGAGCGGACGTGAGCAGTTCTTC. Residues: CASSQSGREQFF.

The rearrangement joins TRBV5-5 to TRBJ1-6; 10 bases align to TRBD1. Looked up from germline, CDR1 is SGHKS and CDR2 is YYEKEE (reference sequence). This CDR3 comprises 16 residues. V lost 4 bases and J lost 7; bases outside the gene matches: 8. The CDR3 reads CASSPDWTGGNSPLHF. Written as DNA, the CDR3 is TGTGCCAGCAGCCCGGACTGGACAGGGGGGAATTCACCCCTCCACTTT.

V gene TRBV5-1 combines with J gene TRBJ1-6; TRBD1 aligns across 9 bases. The J segment lost 10 bases and the V segment lost 0 bases, leaving 5 bases of the junction unmatched. Germline CDR1 reads SGHRS; CDR2 reads YFSETQ. The CDR3 spans 15 residues. The CDR3 protein is CASSLANRGLSPLHF. CDR3 coding DNA: TGCGCCAGCAGCTTGGCCAACAGGGGGCTGTCACCCCTCCACTTT.